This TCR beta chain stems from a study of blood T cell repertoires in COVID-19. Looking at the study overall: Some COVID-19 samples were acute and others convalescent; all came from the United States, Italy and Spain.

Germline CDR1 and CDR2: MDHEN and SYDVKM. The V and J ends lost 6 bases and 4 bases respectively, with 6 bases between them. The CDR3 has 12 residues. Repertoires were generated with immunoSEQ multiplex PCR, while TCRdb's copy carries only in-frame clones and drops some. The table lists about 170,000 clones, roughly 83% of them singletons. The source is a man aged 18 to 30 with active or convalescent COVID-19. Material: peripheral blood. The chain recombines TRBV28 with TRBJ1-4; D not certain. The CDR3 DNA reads TGTGCCAGCAGGGAGCTTAATGAAAAACTGTTTTTT. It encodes CASRELNEKLFF.